This TCR beta chain was obtained from a study of blood T cell repertoires in COVID-19. Methods used by the authors: Cell counts per sample came from amplifying reference gene primers. TCRdb's table, derived via immunoSEQ multiplex PCR, lists solely in-frame clones and lacks some. The V and J calls and the clone size are those of that table, but D and trimming were determined from the DNA. The sample shows over 150,000 clones, about 90% of them seen only once. Germline assignment: CDR1 MDHEN and CDR2 SYDVKM. The ends were cut back, 8 bases at V and 4 bases at J, with 11 bases in the middle. CDR3 length: 13 residues.

The sequenced sample consisted of peripheral blood. The TCR originated in a man between 65 and 85 years old with active or convalescent COVID-19. The V gene is TRBV28, the J gene TRBJ1-4; weak D call: TRBD1 (6 bases). The CDR3 is CASQGLNNEKLFF. Here the CDR3 DNA reads TGTGCCAGCCAGGGGCTGAATAATGAAAAACTGTTTTTT.